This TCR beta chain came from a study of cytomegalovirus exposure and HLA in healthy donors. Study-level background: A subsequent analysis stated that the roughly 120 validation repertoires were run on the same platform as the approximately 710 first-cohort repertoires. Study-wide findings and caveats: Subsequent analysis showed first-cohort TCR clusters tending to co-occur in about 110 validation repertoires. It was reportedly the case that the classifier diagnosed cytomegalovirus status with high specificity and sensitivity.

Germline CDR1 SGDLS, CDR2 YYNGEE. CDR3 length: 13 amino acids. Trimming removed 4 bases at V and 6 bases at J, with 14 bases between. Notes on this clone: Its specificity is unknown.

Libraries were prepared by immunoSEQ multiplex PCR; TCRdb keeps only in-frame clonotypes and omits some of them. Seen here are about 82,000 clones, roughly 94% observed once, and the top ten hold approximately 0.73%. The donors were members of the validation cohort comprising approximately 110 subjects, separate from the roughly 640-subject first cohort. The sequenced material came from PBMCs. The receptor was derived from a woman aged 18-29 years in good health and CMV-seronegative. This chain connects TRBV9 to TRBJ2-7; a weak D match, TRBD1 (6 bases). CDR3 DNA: TGTGCCAGCAGCCCCACGACAGGCGGCGAGCAGTACTTC. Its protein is CASSPTTGGEQYF.